This is a list of T cell receptor beta chains from one sample in a study of identical twins. From the 5' RACE reads, TCRdb called clonotypes with MiXCR, one entry per CDR3 protein. The table records some 730,000 distinct CDR3 sequences, over 15% of them present only once. These data also featured in a second study, about T cells expressing NK-cell markers.

The specimen was PBMCs. The receptors stem from a woman between 18 and 30 years old in good health. CDR3s include the opening cysteine and the closing phenylalanine or tryptophan. The D gene is left open where the match is weak. Size tells how often a clone was seen (once, few, many) or the class of an expanded clone, and some rows leave it out.

clone_size	d_call	v_call	j_call	cdr3_nt	cdr3_aa
NA	NA	TRBV27	TRBJ2-7	TGTGCCAGCAGTTTCAAGGAATCCTACGAGCAGTACTTC	CASSFKESYEQYF
NA	NA	TRBV12-3/TRBV12-4	TRBJ2-1	TGTGCCAGCAGCCACGGTAGGGGGAATGAGCAGTTCTTC	CASSHGRGNEQFF
few	NA	TRBV29-1	TRBJ1-1	TGCAGCGTTGGAGAGGTGACGAACACTGAAGCTTTCTTT	CSVGEVTNTEAFF
few	TRBD2	TRBV20-1	TRBJ2-7	TGCAGTGCTAGGAAGCGGGAGGCCATCGAGCAGTACTTC	CSARKREAIEQYF
few	NA	TRBV29-1	TRBJ1-2	TGCAGCGTTGAGGGGAACAACTATGGCTACACCTTC	CSVEGNNYGYTF
NA	NA	TRBV20-1	TRBJ1-1	TGCAGTGTTGGGGGACGGCTGAACACTGAAGCTTTCTTT	CSVGGRLNTEAFF
few	NA	TRBV7-6	TRBJ1-1	TGTGCCAGCAGCCCGGGCTGGGACACTGAAGCTTTCTTT	CASSPGWDTEAFF
NA	TRBD2	TRBV12-3/TRBV12-4	TRBJ2-3	TGTGCCAGCAGCCCCGGGGGGTCCACGAATACGCAGTATTTT	CASSPGGSTNTQYF
NA	NA	TRBV4-3	TRBJ1-2	TGCGCCAGCAGCCAAGATGGGGGGGATGGCTACACCTTC	CASSQDGGDGYTF
many	TRBD2	TRBV7-2	TRBJ2-1	TGTGCCAGCAGCTTAGCAAGCGGGGACAATGAGCAGTTCTTC	CASSLASGDNEQFF
NA	NA	TRBV5-5	TRBJ1-5	TGTGCCAGCAGCTTGGAGGGGGGCGCGGGGAATCAGCCCCAGCATTTT	CASSLEGGAGNQPQHF
NA	NA	TRBV30	TRBJ2-3	TGTGCCTGCTATGGACTGGGTCGGGGTACGCAGTATTTT	CACYGLGRGTQYF
NA	NA	TRBV5-1	TRBJ2-7	TGCGCCAGCAGCTTCGGGGGCTCCCTTGGGGGCGAGCAGTACTTC	CASSFGGSLGGEQYF
few	TRBD2	TRBV12-3/TRBV12-4	TRBJ2-2	TGTGCCAGCAGTTTCTCCCGGCGGGAGGGCGCCACCGGGGAGCTGTTTTTT	CASSFSRREGATGELFF
few	TRBD1	TRBV5-1	TRBJ2-2	TGCGCCAGCAGCTCGCTTGGGACAGCGAACACCGGGGAGCTGTTTTTT	CASSSLGTANTGELFF
few	NA	TRBV5-6	TRBJ2-1	TGTGCCAGCAGCTGGGCTGACAATGAGCAGTTCTTC	CASSWADNEQFF
few	TRBD1	TRBV29-1	TRBJ1-2	TGCAGCGTTGAATCCCGGACAGGGCGCTACACCTTC	CSVESRTGRYTF
few	NA	TRBV15	TRBJ2-1	TGTGCCACCAGCGGTCGGCACAATGAGCAGTTCTTC	CATSGRHNEQFF
NA	NA	TRBV12-5	TRBJ1-2	TGTGCTAGTGGTTTGGTATGGGATAGGGACGGCTACACCTTC	CASGLVWDRDGYTF
NA	TRBD1	TRBV29-1	TRBJ2-6	TGCAGCGTTGAAGATCGACAGGGCGCCTCTGGGGCCAACGTCCTGACTTTC	CSVEDRQGASGANVLTF
NA	TRBD2	TRBV15	TRBJ2-5	TGTGCCACCAGCAGTGGCGGGGGGTCTGGAGAGACCCAGTACTTC	CATSSGGGSGETQYF
many	NA	TRBV5-1	TRBJ1-1	TGCGCCAGCAGCTTGGCCAGAATGAACACTGAAGCTTTCTTT	CASSLARMNTEAFF
NA	NA	TRBV5-5	TRBJ2-1	TGTGCCAGCAGCAGGGAGCTCTCCTACAATGAGCAGTTCTTC	CASSRELSYNEQFF
NA	TRBD1	TRBV28	TRBJ1-3	TGTGCCAGCAGTTTCGCAGGTGTCCTCATCCAGGGGGACCGGGGAAACACCATATATTTT	CASSFAGVLIQGDRGNTIYF
many	NA	TRBV20-1	TRBJ2-1	TGCAGTGCTACCGGGAGAAGCTCCTACAATGAGCAGTTCTTC	CSATGRSSYNEQFF
few	NA	TRBV7-2	TRBJ2-1	TGTGCCAGCAGCTTAGCGGGAGGGGGGAACAATGAGCAGTTCTTC	CASSLAGGGNNEQFF
many	NA	TRBV5-5	TRBJ2-5	TGTGCCAGCAGTACAAAATCCTCCGTCCAAGAGACCCAGTACTTC	CASSTKSSVQETQYF
few	NA	TRBV20-1	TRBJ2-7	TGCAGTGCTAGAGATTGGGCTTCTTCCTACGAGCAGTACTTC	CSARDWASSYEQYF
few	NA	TRBV20-1	TRBJ2-7	TGCAGTGCTAGAGATATGTCGACCAAGGCTCCGCAGTACTTC	CSARDMSTKAPQYF
few	NA	TRBV29-1	TRBJ2-6	TGCAGCGTTGTGGTCGGGGCCAACGTCCTGACTTTC	CSVVVGANVLTF
NA	TRBD2	TRBV29-1	TRBJ2-2	TGCAGCGCCCGTAGCGGGAGGTCCGTCAACACCGGGGAGCTGTTTTTT	CSARSGRSVNTGELFF
few	NA	TRBV29-1	TRBJ1-2	TGCAGCGTTCGGATGGTCAGGGTTGAGGGCTACACCTTC	CSVRMVRVEGYTF
few	TRBD1	TRBV4-2	TRBJ1-2	TGTGCCAGCAGCCAAGCTCGGACAGGGACTAACTATGGCTACACCTTC	CASSQARTGTNYGYTF
NA	NA	TRBV10-3	TRBJ2-2	TGTGCCATCAGTGACCGAGGAGAGTCCGGGGAGCTGTTTTTT	CAISDRGESGELFF
NA	TRBD2	TRBV7-6	TRBJ2-1	TGTGCCAGCAGCGGATACGGGAGGCCCTACAATGAGCAGTTCTTC	CASSGYGRPYNEQFF
few	NA	TRBV29-1	TRBJ2-1	TGCAGCGCCGGCCGGGCCTACAATGAGCAGTTCTTC	CSAGRAYNEQFF
NA	NA	TRBV7-2	TRBJ2-1	TGTGCCAGCAGCTTAGCAGCCCTGCCGAGCCCCTCCTACAATGAGCAGTTCTTC	CASSLAALPSPSYNEQFF
NA	TRBD1	TRBV11-3	TRBJ2-1	TGTGCCAGCTTTTCGCCGGGACAGGGAAGTAATGAGCAGTTCTTC	CASFSPGQGSNEQFF
NA	NA	TRBV24-1	TRBJ2-2	TGTGCCACCAGTGAGCCATTCAGCGCGAACACCGGGGAGCTGTTTTTT	CATSEPFSANTGELFF
few	NA	TRBV5-1	TRBJ2-5	TGCGCCAGCAGCTTGGTATGGGGGCCGGAGACCCAGTACTTC	CASSLVWGPETQYF
NA	NA	TRBV4-3	TRBJ2-1	TGCGCCAGCAGCTCAGGACTGGTTCCGGCTGAGCAGTTCTTC	CASSSGLVPAEQFF
few	NA	TRBV4-1	TRBJ1-1	TGCGCCAGCCATCTGAGCTACGGAAAGAACACTGAAGCTTTCTTT	CASHLSYGKNTEAFF
NA	NA	TRBV5-1	TRBJ2-7	TGCGCCAGCAGCTTCGGACAGAGGGCCACCGAGCAGTACTTC	CASSFGQRATEQYF